Listed below are T cell receptor beta chains from one sample, sequenced in a study of shared clonotypes between healthy human individuals. The protocol was immunoSEQ multiplex PCR, while the TCRdb copy is restricted to in-frame clones and leaves out a portion. The profile shows fewer than 1.8 million clones, approximately 98.5% of them singletons. Material for sequencing was naive CD4+ T cells sorted from blood. These receptors were collected from a man younger than 40 in good health. Both conserved end residues are part of each CDR3. D genes are given only for firm matches. The size entry is marked missing in some rows and otherwise reads once, few, many or a size class.

J gene	V gene	D gene	clone size	CDR3 DNA	CDR3 protein
TRBJ1-3	TRBV9	-	-	TGTGCCAGCAGCCTCACAGGTTCTGGAAACACCATATATTTT	CASSLTGSGNTIYF
TRBJ2-5	TRBV5-5	TRBD2	-	TGTGCCAGCAGCTCCCGACTAGCGGGAGGTTCAGAGACCCAGTACTTC	CASSSRLAGGSETQYF
TRBJ2-7	TRBV27	-	-	TGTGCCAGCAGTTTAAGGGGATCCTACGAGCAGTACTTC	CASSLRGSYEQYF
TRBJ1-5	TRBV28	-	once	TGTGCCAGCGGTCCCACCTATGTGCGGCAGCCCCAGCATTTT	CASGPTYVRQPQHF
TRBJ2-1	TRBV30	TRBD2	-	TGTGCCTGCCCGGGTGGCGGGAGTTACAATGAGCAGTTCTTC	CACPGGGSYNEQFF
TRBJ1-5	TRBV15	-	-	TGTGCCACCAGCAGACGGAGGACGGGGAATCAGCCCCAGCATTTT	CATSRRRTGNQPQHF
TRBJ2-3	TRBV27	-	once	TGTGCCAGCAAAAGGGGGGGGGCGCAACAAGATACGCAGTATTTT	CASKRGGAQQDTQYF
TRBJ2-3	TRBV5-4	-	-	TGTGCCAGCAGCTTGCCGCAGGGTTTAGATACGCAGTATTTT	CASSLPQGLDTQYF
TRBJ2-1	TRBV10-3	-	-	TGTGCCATCAGGAGGACCTCCCCTTACAATGAGCAGTTCTTC	CAIRRTSPYNEQFF
TRBJ2-2	TRBV6-1	-	-	TGTGCCAGCAGTGAAGTGGGAATCGGGGAGCTGTTTTTT	CASSEVGIGELFF
TRBJ2-5	TRBV18	-	-	TGTGCCAGCTCACCACCGATGCCATCGGGGTTTGTGACCCAGTACTTC	CASSPPMPSGFVTQYF
TRBJ1-1	TRBV27	-	-	TGTGCCAGCAGGACCCGCCGGCGATTGAACACTGAAGCTTTCTTT	CASRTRRRLNTEAFF
TRBJ2-4	TRBV27	-	-	TGTGCCAGCAGCACCGCAGGGAAGAACATTCAGTACTTC	CASSTAGKNIQYF
TRBJ2-5	TRBV7-2	-	-	TGTGCCAGCAGCTTTAGGGGCCGCGGGACCCAGTACTTC	CASSFRGRGTQYF
TRBJ1-2	TRBV6-1	-	-	TGTGCCAGCAGAGGATATGGCTACACCTTC	CASRGYGYTF
TRBJ2-5	TRBV28	-	-	TGTGCCAGCAGTTTTCTCCAGGGTCGCGGTCCAGAGACCCAGTACTTC	CASSFLQGRGPETQYF
TRBJ2-7	TRBV30	-	-	TGTGCCCTCTCCGACCTCTACGAGCAGTACTTC	CALSDLYEQYF
TRBJ1-2	TRBV6-1	-	-	TGTGCCAGCAGTGAAGTAGCCGGGACGTGGCACTATGGCTACACCTTC	CASSEVAGTWHYGYTF
TRBJ2-7	TRBV10-3	TRBD2	-	TGTGCCATCAGTAGCGGGGCCGCCTACGAGCAGTACTTC	CAISSGAAYEQYF
TRBJ2-1	TRBV19	-	-	TGTGCCAGTAGTCCTCGGGGCTCCTACAATGAGCAGTTCTTC	CASSPRGSYNEQFF
TRBJ2-3	TRBV9	TRBD2	-	TGTGCCAGCAGCGTGGGACTAGCGAGGGCAGATACGCAGTATTTT	CASSVGLARADTQYF
TRBJ1-5	TRBV5-1	-	-	TGCGCCAGCAGCTTGGCAGTAGATCAGCCCCAGCATTTT	CASSLAVDQPQHF
TRBJ1-3	TRBV2	-	-	TGTGCCAGCAGCCAGGCCATCTCTGGAAACACCATATATTTT	CASSQAISGNTIYF
TRBJ2-7	TRBV30	TRBD2	-	TGTGCCTGGAGTGTCTTTTCGGGGGGGACCTACGAGCAGTACTTC	CAWSVFSGGTYEQYF
TRBJ2-3	TRBV19	-	-	TGTGCCAGTAGTCCCGAGGACAGACACACAGATACGCAGTATTTT	CASSPEDRHTDTQYF
TRBJ1-5	TRBV4-3	-	-	TGCGCCAGCAGCCAAGATTGGGGGTCGGATCAGCCCCAGCATTTT	CASSQDWGSDQPQHF